The rows below give T cell receptor beta chains drawn from one sample of a study of T cells in Graves' hyperthyroidism and ophthalmopathy. TCRdb ran MiXCR on the multiplex PCR reads and lists one entry per CDR3 protein. Of 300,000 to 400,000 distinct CDR3 sequences in the sample, less than 20% are singletons; the top ten hold 35% to 50%. Sequenced sample: blood. These receptors all come from a young man with Graves' ophthalmopathy. CDR3s include the opening cysteine and the closing phenylalanine or tryptophan. The order of the fields is D gene, clone size, V gene, J gene, CDR3 protein, CDR3 DNA. A D gene is named only where the DNA matches it firmly. Part of the rows lack a size; the others show once, few, many or a class for expanded clones.

.	.	TRBV7-6	TRBJ1-1	CASSLVLGLAFF	TGTGCCAGCAGCTTAGTGTTAGGCCTCGCTTTCTTT
.	.	TRBV7-3	TRBJ1-1	CASSSLGRGEGEAFF	TGTGCCAGCAGCTCCCTGGGACGGGGAGAGGGAGAAGCTTTCTTT
.	few	TRBV4-1	TRBJ1-2	CASSQGTDRLHGYTF	TGCGCCAGCAGCCAAGGTACAGACAGGCTCCATGGCTACACCTTC
.	many	TRBV10-3	TRBJ2-3	CAISTGPDTQYF	TGTGCCATCAGTACAGGGCCAGATACGCAGTATTTT
TRBD1	many	TRBV20-1	TRBJ2-1	CSARLQGQGGSPNEQFF	TGCAGTGCTAGACTCCAGGGACAGGGGGGCTCCCCCAATGAGCAGTTCTTC
.	.	TRBV11-2	TRBJ1-6	CASSLMGTEGSPLHF	TGTGCCAGCAGCTTAATGGGCACCGAGGGGTCACCCCTCCACTTT
.	.	TRBV27	TRBJ2-6	CASSPPGPEGANVLTF	TGTGCCAGCAGTCCACCGGGTCCCGAGGGAGCCAACGTCCTGACTTTC
TRBD1	many	TRBV7-3	TRBJ1-2	CASSFPTGGWGYTF	TGTGCCAGCAGCTTCCCGACAGGGGGCTGGGGCTACACCTTC
TRBD1	many	TRBV18	TRBJ2-7	CASSPQGAGEQYF	TGTGCCAGCTCACCACAGGGGGCGGGCGAGCAGTACTTC
TRBD1	many	TRBV2	TRBJ2-1	CATPGQGAREQFF	TGTGCCACCCCGGGACAGGGGGCACGGGAGCAGTTCTTC
.	many	TRBV7-3	TRBJ1-1	CASSATGNTEAFF	TGTGCCAGCAGCGCAACAGGTAACACTGAAGCTTTCTTT
TRBD1	many	TRBV20-1	TRBJ1-2	CSAPNRDRGWIGYTF	TGCAGTGCCCCGAACCGGGACAGGGGATGGATTGGCTACACCTTC
TRBD2	.	TRBV20-1	TRBJ2-1	CSARLRTSGSMEQFF	TGCAGTGCTAGACTTAGGACTAGCGGGAGTATGGAGCAGTTCTTC
.	.	TRBV12-3/TRBV12-4	TRBJ1-5	CASSLYGEDQPQHF	TGTGCCAGCAGTCTTTATGGAGAGGATCAGCCCCAGCATTTT
.	.	TRBV7-9	TRBJ1-3	CASSPRGVRGNTIYF	TGTGCCAGCAGCCCTAGGGGAGTCCGGGGGAACACCATATATTTT
.	many	TRBV5-1	TRBJ2-5	CASSSNQETQYF	TGCGCCAGCAGCTCCAACCAAGAGACCCAGTACTTC
TRBD1	many	TRBV18	TRBJ1-1	CASSPPGTANTEAFF	TGTGCCAGCTCACCACCCGGGACAGCGAACACTGAAGCTTTCTTT
TRBD1	many	TRBV6-1	TRBJ1-1	CASSSTGFTEAFF	TGTGCCAGCAGCTCGACAGGGTTCACTGAAGCTTTCTTT
.	many	TRBV5-1	TRBJ1-1	CASSLGQGGTEAFF	TGTGCCAGCAGTTTAGGGCAGGGCGGCACTGAAGCTTTCTTT
TRBD2	.	TRBV7-9	TRBJ2-7	CASSRDSSGRPYEQYF	TGTGCCAGCAGTCGGGACTCTAGCGGGCGGCCCTACGAGCAGTACTTC
TRBD1	.	TRBV29-1	TRBJ1-2	CSVDSGGGGYTF	TGCAGCGTCGACTCAGGGGGCGGTGGCTACACCTTC
.	.	TRBV24-1	TRBJ1-2	CATSDRRGPAGFGYTF	TGTGCCACCAGTGACCGGCGGGGCCCGGCGGGCTTTGGCTACACCTTC
TRBD1	many	TRBV12-3/TRBV12-4	TRBJ2-7	CASTAGTGAEQYF	TGTGCCAGCACCGCCGGGACAGGGGCCGAGCAGTACTTC
.	few	TRBV6-1	TRBJ1-1	CASSARENTEAFF	TGTGCCAGCAGCGCCAGGGAGAACACTGAAGCCTTCTTT
TRBD1	.	TRBV5-1	TRBJ1-6	CASSLARDRVYSPIHF	TGCGCCAGCAGCTTGGCCAGGGACAGGGTTTATTCACCCATCCACTTT
TRBD1	many	TRBV20-1	TRBJ1-5	CSAREQDRGRQPQHF	TGCAGTGCTAGAGAGCAGGACAGGGGGCGTCAGCCCCAGCATTTT
.	.	TRBV7-2	TRBJ2-7	CASSSDGRDTTYEQYF	TGTGCCAGCAGCTCGGACGGCCGGGACACCACCTACGAGCAGTACTTC
TRBD1	many	TRBV20-1	TRBJ2-3	CSAKQGPSTDTQYF	TGCAGTGCTAAACAGGGGCCTAGCACAGATACGCAGTATTTT
TRBD1	.	TRBV20-1	TRBJ2-5	CSARGQVLMWETQYF	TGCAGTGCTAGGGGACAGGTCCTAATGTGGGAGACCCAGTACTTC
TRBD1	many	TRBV18	TRBJ1-2	CASSPGQGAYSYTF	TGTGCCAGCTCACCGGGACAGGGGGCGTATAGCTACACCTTC
.	few	TRBV12-3/TRBV12-4	TRBJ2-1	CASRPSGTSYNEQFF	TGTGCCAGCAGGCCCTCGGGGACCTCCTACAATGAGCAGTTCTTC
.	few	TRBV6-5	TRBJ2-2	CASSYAGGGTGELFF	TGTGCCAGCAGTTACGCAGGGGGGGGGACCGGGGAGCTGTTTTTT
TRBD1	.	TRBV3-1	TRBJ2-5	CASSQDGTGGMETQYF	TGTGCCAGCAGCCAAGATGGGACAGGGGGCATGGAGACCCAGTACTTC